The present TCR beta chain was sequenced within a study of identical twins. CDR1 is DFQATT and CDR2 is SNEGSKA in the germline V gene (reference sequence). V was pared by 6 bases and J by 5 bases, with 15 bases between. The CDR3 is 13 amino acids. A word on this clonotype: As yet, its antigen is unknown.

The authors used template switching to add a universal primer site and gave cDNA unique molecular identifiers. TCRdb reprocessed the 5' RACE reads with MiXCR, giving one entry per CDR3 protein. The table lists roughly 1,500,000 distinct CDR3 sequences, around 33% of them singletons. Whole-study findings and limits: Reduced insertions were recorded for abundant cord blood beta clonotypes, with no such pattern in memory repertoires.

The sequence was obtained from a newborn girl in good health. What was sequenced was cord blood. The chain has TRBV20-1 and TRBJ2-3, with D maybe TRBD2 (5 bases). CDR3 protein: CSAAVPGIDTQYF. The CDR3 bases are TGCAGTGCCGCGGTTCCGGGAATAGATACGCAGTATTTT.